The 28 T cell receptor beta chains below were found in one sample sequenced in a study of CXCR3-negative and CXCR3-positive naive CD8 T cells. Through 5' RACE with UMI labels, the TRB cDNA libraries were prepared. TCRdb reprocessed the 5' RACE reads, keeping one entry per CDR3 protein, no DNA. The listing records roughly 70,000 distinct CDR3 sequences. The sample consisted of naive CXCR3- CD8+ T cells from blood. The sample's subset: CD45RO-CCR7+CD27+CD95- naive CD8+ T cells lacking CXCR3 (TNR3-). These receptors were taken from a human donor in good health. Some clones in this sample may be carry-over from other donors' samples.

CDR3 sequence: CSAHREVSSLSYNEQFF. The chain links TRBV20-1 to TRBJ2-1; the TCRdb D gene call, TRBD1, has no DNA to confirm it. Germline assignment: CDR1 DFQATT and CDR2 SNEGSKA (reference sequence). CDR3 length equals 17 residues.

The genes are TRBV14 and TRBJ2-3. The length of the CDR3 is 14 residues. Germline V lookup: CDR1 SGHDN, CDR2 FVKESK. CDR3 residues: CASSQTRLGDTQYF.

The chain has TRBV4-1 and TRBJ1-5. CDR3 size: 15 residues. Germline-derived CDR1 and CDR2 are MGHRA and YSYEKL. CDR3 sequence reads: CASSPLLGSNQPQHF.

The chain uses TRBV7-8 and TRBJ2-3; the D call from TCRdb, TRBD2, cannot be confirmed without DNA. From germline, CDR1 is SGHVS and CDR2 FQNEAQ. CDR3 length equals 13 residues. The chain's CDR3 is CASAWLVSDTQYF.

This CDR3 is CASSSMNTEAFF. The chain links TRBV7-6 to TRBJ1-1. The CDR3 is 12 residues long. CDR1 is SGHVS, CDR2 FNYEAQ, per germline.

This chain connects TRBV29-1 to TRBJ2-7; the D call from TCRdb, TRBD1, cannot be confirmed without DNA. Germline CDR1 reads SQVTM; CDR2 reads ANQGSEA. The CDR3 consists of 12 residues. The CDR3 sequence: CSGTGGRNEQYF.

The chain has TRBV11-2 and TRBJ2-7. Germline assignment: CDR1 SGHAT and CDR2 FQNNGV. There are 16 residues in the CDR3. The CDR3 loop is CASSFDDRGGYYEQYF.

This chain links TRBV6-5 with TRBJ2-3; TCRdb lists TRBD2, though no DNA is available to test this call. This CDR3 comprises 19 residues. CDR1 MNHEY and CDR2 SVGAGI come from the germline V gene. The CDR3 spells CASSYSKVLAGVRPHTQYF.

The chain uses TRBV3-1 and TRBJ2-5; TCRdb indicates TRBD1, and absent DNA this call remains unverified. CDR1 LGHDT and CDR2 YNNKEL come from the germline V gene (reference sequence). The CDR3 is 17 amino acids. CDR3: CASSPSTAGGYLETQYF.

This rearrangement joins TRBV4-2 to TRBJ2-1. The CDR3 runs 13 residues. Germline V gene lookup returns CDR1 LGHNA and CDR2 YNFKEQ. CDR3 region: CASSQVPYNEQFF.

The rearrangement links TRBV20-1 to TRBJ2-7; checking the TCRdb D call of TRBD1 is not possible without DNA. CDR1 is DFQATT, CDR2 SNEGSKA, per germline (reference sequence). The CDR3 covers 15 residues. This chain's CDR3 is CSAHPVDRTLYEQYF.

The chain couples TRBV6-5 to TRBJ2-2. This CDR3 contains 14 residues. Germline values: CDR1 MNHEY, CDR2 SVGAGI. This CDR3 reads CASSLSGTTGELFF.

This chain connects TRBV6-5 to TRBJ2-1; TCRdb outputs TRBD1, but without DNA this stays unchecked. The germline V gene encodes CDR1 MNHEY and CDR2 SVGAGI. This CDR3 has 13 residues. The CDR3 sequence: CASKPVDSNEQFF.

This clonotype shows up as medium-sized by frequency. The chain has TRBV29-1 and TRBJ2-1. The CDR3 contains 11 residues. CDR1 is SQVTM and CDR2 is ANQGSEA in the germline V gene. CDR3 protein: CSLGAYNEQFF.

This chain joins TRBV28 and TRBJ2-7; the D call from TCRdb, TRBD2, cannot be confirmed without DNA. CDR1 is MDHEN, CDR2 SYDVKM, per germline. The CDR3 loop spans 17 amino acids. The CDR3 loop reads CASGQSSQTSGGPEQYF.

The rearrangement uses TRBV20-1 and TRBJ1-1. The CDR3 extends over 11 amino acids. Germline CDR1 DFQATT, CDR2 SNEGSKA (reference sequence). The CDR3 protein is CSAQQNTEAFF.

V gene TRBV11-2 combines with J gene TRBJ2-5; the D gene TCRdb calls, TRBD1, cannot be checked with no DNA. This CDR3 is built from 18 residues. Germline V gives CDR1 SGHAT, CDR2 FQNNGV. The CDR3 sequence: CASSLGRERGPYQETQYF.

V and J are TRBV29-1 and TRBJ2-2; TCRdb's D gene call, TRBD2, goes unchecked for lack of DNA. Germline values: CDR1 SQVTM, CDR2 ANQGSEA. The CDR3 totals 13 residues. This chain's CDR3 is CSGRKAGGGELFF.

V gene TRBV11-2 combines with J gene TRBJ2-7; the D call from TCRdb, TRBD1, cannot be confirmed without DNA. The CDR3 extends over 11 amino acids. The germline CDR1 and CDR2 sequences are SGHAT and FQNNGV. CDR3 in amino acids: CASTEGQAGYF.

By frequency, this clonotype registers medium-sized. The chain combines TRBV28 with TRBJ2-4. The CDR3 consists of 15 residues. Germline CDR1 and CDR2: MDHEN and SYDVKM. The CDR3 spells CATSNRREEENIQYF.

This rearrangement joins TRBV29-1 to TRBJ2-5. Germline V gene sequence: CDR1 SQVTM, CDR2 ANQGSEA. The CDR3 totals 15 residues. The CDR3 region is CSVEAPRFIGETQYF.

The chain links TRBV20-1 to TRBJ2-7; the TRBD2 assignment by TCRdb is unverifiable without DNA. This CDR3 spans 14 amino acids. In germline, CDR1 is DFQATT, CDR2 SNEGSKA (reference sequence). The CDR3 spells CSASSSGLAYEQYF.

The chain combines TRBV5-1 with TRBJ1-1. The germline CDR1 and CDR2 sequences are SGHRS and YFSETQ. CDR3 size: 15 residues. CDR3 amino acids: CASSLFGTGNTEAFF.

The chain employs TRBV21-1 and TRBJ2-1. TRBV21-1 has pseudogene status. The CDR3 is 13 amino acids. The CDR3 sequence is CASSRWMINEQFF.

This sequence joins TRBV29-1 and TRBJ1-1. Germline CDR1 is SQVTM and CDR2 is ANQGSEA. The CDR3 spans 13 residues. CDR3 sequence reads: CSVVPTDNTEAFF.

The rearrangement links TRBV5-1 to TRBJ1-6; there is no DNA to check the TCRdb D call of TRBD1. Germline CDR1 reads SGHRS; CDR2 reads YFSETQ. The CDR3 length is 18 residues. CDR3 amino acids: CASSLELAGLSYNSPLHF.

V and J are TRBV29-1 and TRBJ2-2. Germline assignment: CDR1 SQVTM and CDR2 ANQGSEA. The CDR3 runs 13 residues. CDR3 loop: CSVEEANTGELFF.

J is TRBJ2-1 and V is TRBV11-2; the D call from TCRdb, TRBD2, cannot be confirmed without DNA. This CDR3 has 14 amino acids. Germline-derived CDR1 and CDR2 are SGHAT and FQNNGV. This CDR3 is CASSLVPSNNEQFF. Looking up the rest from reference TRBV11-2 and TRBJ2-1 gives the full variable domain: EAGVAQSPRYKIIEKRQSVAFWCNPISGHATLYWYQQILGQGPKLLIQFQNNGVVDDSQLPKDRFSAERLKGVDSTLKIQPAKLEDSAVYLCASSLVPSNNEQFFGPGTRLTVL.